This passage covers 4 T cell receptor beta chains from one sample sequenced in a study of blood T cell repertoires in COVID-19. Libraries were prepared by immunoSEQ multiplex PCR; TCRdb keeps only in-frame clonotypes and omits some of them. The table has 140,000 to 150,000 clones, roughly 80% seen once. Sequencing was done on a sample of PBMCs or T cells enriched from blood (not recorded which). The receptors come from a woman aged 50 to 60 who had recovered from COVID-19.

This chain connects TRBV6-5 to TRBJ2-3; 8 nucleotides match TRBD2. Germline values: CDR1 MNHEY, CDR2 SVGAGI. The V segment lost 2 bases and the J segment 3 bases; nucleotides outside the gene matches: 7. The CDR3 is 16 residues long. This chain's CDR3 is CASSYGLAVETDTQYF. The CDR3 nucleotides read TGTGCCAGCAGTTACGGACTAGCCGTGGAGACAGATACGCAGTATTTT.

The rearrangement links TRBV5-5 to TRBJ2-2; TRBD1 agrees at 10 bases. This CDR3 spans 17 amino acids. With V trimmed by 2 bases and J by 3 bases, 7 bases remained unmatched. In germline, CDR1 is SGHKS, CDR2 YYEKEE (reference sequence). For the CDR3, the DNA is TGTGCCAGCAGCTTCCGGGGGACAGGGGATGACACCGGGGAGCTGTTTTTT. Translating gives CASSFRGTGDDTGELFF.

This clone occurred many times. This rearrangement joins TRBV5-1 to TRBJ2-7, with D tentatively TRBD1 (8 bases). Trimming took off 4 bases at V and 7 bases at J, with 21 bases between the two ends. The CDR3 spans 15 residues. Looked up from germline, CDR1 is SGHRS and CDR2 is YFSETQ. CDR3 bases: TGCGCCAGCAGCCAATCAAAGAGCGGGACAGGAGAGCAGTACTTC. It specifies CASSQSKSGTGEQYF.

The chain joins TRBV3-1 (or the pseudogene TRBV3-2) to TRBJ2-7, with D possibly matching TRBD1 (5 bases). Germline V CDR1 and CDR2: LGHDT, YNNKEL (reference sequence). Between the trimmed V and J ends, which lost 0 bases and 3 bases, there was a span of 9 bases. This CDR3 contains 14 residues. The CDR3, as DNA: TGTGCCAGCAGCCAAGATGGGGCAGGCTACGAGCAGTACTTC. The encoded protein is CASSQDGAGYEQYF.